This T cell receptor beta chain is from a study of cytomegalovirus exposure and HLA in healthy donors. Study in general: Earlier, 150 million to 200 million T cells were analyzed, and approximately 110 million unique TCR beta sequences were found among them.

The CDR3 is made up of 13 amino acids. The V end was cut by 2 bases, the J end by 1 base, with 5 bases between. The V gene's germline CDR1 is KGHSH and CDR2 LQKENI. Notes on this clone: As yet, its antigen is unknown.

General observations from the study: In a later analysis, compared with equally common non-associated chains, HLA-associated beta chains were more expanded.

Primers for the PCR totalled 60 Vbeta and 13 Jbeta. Produced via immunoSEQ multiplex PCR; TCRdb's table is partial and in-frame only. This sample has roughly 120,000 clones, with roughly 70% found just once. The V gene is TRBV18, the J gene TRBJ2-5; D not certain. Sequencing used PBMCs. The TCR originated in a man younger than 45 in good health and CMV-seropositive. The CDR3: CASSPNSQETQYF. CDR3 DNA: TGTGCCAGCTCACCAAACAGCCAAGAGACCCAGTACTTC. Filled out from reference TRBV18 and TRBJ2-5, the complete variable domain reads NAGVMQNPRHLVRRRGQEARLRCSPMKGHSHVYWYRQLPEEGLKFMVYLQKENIIDESGMPKERFSAEFPKEGPSILRIQQVVRGDSAAYFCASSPNSQETQYFGPGTRLLVL.